These 9 T cell receptor beta chains share one sample of origin, sequenced in a study of blood T cell repertoires in COVID-19. Measured with immunoSEQ multiplex PCR; TCRdb has only the in-frame clones, and not every one. Of around 16,000 clones listed, 82% are singletons. The sequenced material came from peripheral blood. The receptor set was obtained from an elderly man with active or convalescent COVID-19.

Only one count was recorded for this clone. V gene TRBV2 combines with J gene TRBJ2-5; 8 nucleotides align to TRBD1. V trimming: 6 bases; J trimming: 4 bases; junction bases outside the gene matches: 4. Germline values: CDR1 SNHLY, CDR2 FYNNEI. The CDR3 sequence is 13 residues long. CDR3 in amino acids: CASRDRVRETQYF. For the CDR3, the DNA is TGTGCCAGCAGGGACAGGGTGAGAGAGACCCAGTACTTC.

The rearrangement links TRBV6-5 to TRBJ1-2; TRBD1 might be the D (6 bases). This CDR3 has 12 residues. The V gene's germline CDR1 is MNHEY and CDR2 SVGAGI. Trimming left V 8 bases short and J 5 bases short, with 12 bases between. The CDR3 reads CASPGQRYGYTF. The CDR3 DNA follows: TGTGCCAGCCCCGGACAGAGATATGGCTACACCTTC.

The chain uses TRBV7-9 and TRBJ2-7, with 7 positions matching TRBD1. The CDR3 covers 12 residues. Germline loops: CDR1 SEHNR, CDR2 FQNEAQ (reference sequence). The V gene end was trimmed by 6 bases and the J gene end by 6 bases; junction bases not matched to a gene: 5. CDR3 protein: CASRSTGAEQYF. In DNA form, the CDR3 reads TGTGCCAGCAGGTCTACAGGGGCCGAGCAGTACTTC.

The chain is built from TRBV7-6 and TRBJ2-5; 8 nucleotides align to TRBD2. Trimming at V came to 1 base and at J to 1 base, leaving 8 bases not matched to a gene. The CDR3 length is 17 residues. CDR1 is SGHVS, CDR2 FNYEAQ, per germline. The CDR3 is CASSLERGGGLQETQYF. The CDR3, as DNA: TGTGCCAGCAGCTTAGAGCGCGGCGGGGGGCTCCAAGAGACCCAGTACTTC. Variable domain in full (rest from reference TRBV7-6 and TRBJ2-5): GAGVSQSPRYKVTKRGQDVALRCDPISGHVSLYWYRQALGQGPEFLTYFNYEAQQDKSGLPNDRFSAERPEGSISTLTIQRTEQRDSAMYRCASSLERGGGLQETQYFGPGTRLLVL.

The rearrangement uses TRBV6-2 or TRBV6-3 and TRBJ1-1; tentatively, D is TRBD1 (6 bases). The germline V gene has CDR1 MNHEY and CDR2 SVGEGT. V lost 2 bases, J lost 8 bases, and 12 bases lay in between. This CDR3 spans 13 amino acids. Here the CDR3 reads CASSYTPGTEAFF. CDR3 DNA sequence: TGTGCCAGCAGTTACACCCCGGGGACAGAAGCTTTCTTT.

This clone is a singleton in its sample. The rearrangement uses TRBV7-3 and TRBJ2-2, with 10 bases lining up with TRBD2. This CDR3 has 15 residues. Germline V lookup: CDR1 SGHTA, CDR2 FQGTGA. V was clipped by 4 bases and J by 5 bases; unmatched bases: 4. CDR3 in amino acids: CASSSAGGRTGELFF. DNA of the CDR3: TGTGCCAGCAGCTCAGCGGGGGGGCGGACCGGGGAGCTGTTTTTT.

The chain employs TRBV15 and TRBJ1-4; D gene ambiguous. V shed 5 bases and J shed 4 bases, with 17 bases lying between them. Looked up from germline, CDR1 is LNHNV and CDR2 is YYDKDF (reference sequence). CDR3 length: 16 residues. CDR3 sequence reads: CATSEDGRGNNEKLFF. The CDR3 nucleotides are TGTGCCACCAGCGAAGACGGAAGAGGGAATAATGAAAAACTGTTTTTT.

The rearrangement joins TRBV7-3 to TRBJ1-6; D is uncertain. Deletions cut 5 bases from V and 8 bases from J, with 10 bases between. This CDR3 has 13 amino acids. Looked up from germline, CDR1 is SGHTA and CDR2 is FQGTGA. CDR3 sequence: CASSQVLDSPLHF. In DNA, the CDR3 is TGTGCCAGCAGCCAGGTATTGGATTCACCCCTCCACTTT.

The J gene is TRBJ1-2, the V gene TRBV28; 12 bases are a match to TRBD1. The junction had 7 bases not matched to a gene; V was cut back by 6 bases and J by 5 bases. CDR3 length: 15 residues. CDR1 is MDHEN and CDR2 is SYDVKM in the germline V gene. CDR3 in DNA: TGTGCCAGCAGCGGGACAGGGGGCCGGCCTTATGGCTACACCTTC. This codes for CASSGTGGRPYGYTF.